What follows describes a single TCR beta chain. This entry belongs to a study of blood T cell repertoires in COVID-19. Per the study methods: Estimation of nucleated cell counts was performed using reference gene primer amplification. The assay was immunoSEQ multiplex PCR, and TCRdb's table has in-frame clones only and misses some. V and J calls and clone size are copied from that table; D and trimming were computed from the DNA. Of approximately 190,000 clones listed, around 84% are singletons. The sequencing input was peripheral blood. The clonotype was recovered from a man aged 80 or over with acute or convalescent COVID-19.

CDR3 sequence (DNA): TGCGCCAGCAGTGAGTCCGGGGGCTATGGCTACACCTTC. Translating gives CASSESGGYGYTF. The rearrangement links TRBV10-1 to TRBJ1-2, with D maybe TRBD1 (5 bases). Trimming left V 0 bases short and J 4 bases short, with 6 bases between. This CDR3 has 13 amino acids. Germline CDR1 WNHNN, CDR2 SYGVQD (reference sequence).